The 11 T cell receptor beta chains below come from one sample, sequenced in a study of T cell responses to AZD1222 COVID-19 vaccine. TCRdb's copy holds only in-frame clones and misses some; the assay was immunoSEQ multiplex PCR. The sample lists roughly 150,000 clones; roughly nine tenths were seen once. The material was peripheral blood, obtained 28 days after the second AZD1222 dose. These receptor sequences come from an adult who received the AZD1222 COVID-19 vaccine.

The chain has TRBV7-8 and TRBJ2-7; possible D gene TRBD2, 6 bases. There are 16 residues in the CDR3. The germline V gene encodes CDR1 SGHVS and CDR2 FQNEAQ. V lost 0 bases and J 0 bases, leaving 12 bases between the germline ends. This CDR3 is CASSLAEGFSSYEQYF. The CDR3 DNA sequence: TGTGCCAGCAGCTTAGCGGAGGGGTTTAGCTCCTACGAGCAGTACTTC.

The chain couples TRBV21-1 to TRBJ1-4; the tabulated D call, TRBD1, remains unverified against the DNA. TRBV21-1 is annotated as a pseudogene. CDR3 length: 15 amino acids. In nucleotides, the CDR3 is TGTGCCAGCCCCCTCGAGGACAGGGGAGGCGAAAAACTGTTTTTT. Translating it yields CASPLEDRGGEKLFF.

The genes are TRBV11-2 and TRBJ2-1; 8 bases are a match to TRBD2. Germline-derived CDR1 and CDR2 are SGHAT and FQNNGV. V was clipped by 0 bases and J by 3 bases; unmatched bases: 7. The length of the CDR3 is 17 residues. Here the CDR3 DNA reads TGTGCCAGCAGCTTAGATCCCCCGGGAGGGTTCTACAATGAGCAGTTCTTC. Its translation is CASSLDPPGGFYNEQFF.

CDR3 in DNA: TGTGCCAGCAGCAAAGAGACAGGGGCTAATGAAAAACTGTTTTTT. This translates into CASSKETGANEKLFF. The J gene is TRBJ1-4, the V gene TRBV21-1; the DNA was not used to check the table's D call, TRBD1. TRBV21-1 is annotated as a pseudogene. CDR3 length equals 15 residues.

This clone was observed a single time. The chain employs TRBV5-6 and TRBJ2-5; 9 nucleotides agree with TRBD1. The junction had 6 bases not matched to a gene; V was cut back by 4 bases and J by 5 bases. CDR1 is SGHDT and CDR2 is YYEEEE in the germline V gene. This CDR3 is built from 14 residues. The CDR3 here is CASSRTGGFETQYF. CDR3 DNA: TGTGCCAGCAGCCGTACAGGGGGCTTTGAGACCCAGTACTTC.

V usage is TRBV27 and J usage is TRBJ2-7, with D possibly matching TRBD1 (5 bases). From germline, CDR1 is MNHEY and CDR2 SMNVEV (reference sequence). V was trimmed by 5 bases and J by 1 base, leaving 9 bases between them. This CDR3 spans 13 amino acids. CDR3 nucleotides: TGTGCCAGCAGTGTCAGGGTATCCTACGAGCAGTACTTC. Amino acids: CASSVRVSYEQYF.

The genes are TRBV29-1 and TRBJ1-2; TRBD1 agrees at 7 bases. The CDR3 is 11 residues long. The germline V gene encodes CDR1 SQVTM and CDR2 ANQGSEA. The V and J ends lost 8 bases and 6 bases, in that order; junction bases with no gene match: 6. CDR3 sequence: CSLPQGNGYTF. The CDR3 DNA follows: TGCAGCCTTCCACAGGGGAATGGCTACACCTTC. Drawing the rest from reference TRBV29-1 and TRBJ1-2, the complete variable domain is SAVISQKPSRDICQRGTSLTIQCQVDSQVTMMFWYRQQPGQSLTLIATANQGSEATYESGFVIDKFPISRPNLTFSTLTVSNMSPEDSSIYLCSLPQGNGYTFGSGTRLTVV.

With respect to this clone: The same CDR3 can be traced to other DNA sequences in this sample. The chain is built from TRBV28 and TRBJ2-5; 10 bases line up with TRBD2. V lost 1 base to trimming and J lost 9 bases; unmatched junction nucleotides: 5. The CDR3 runs to 14 residues. Germline V gene lookup returns CDR1 MDHEN and CDR2 SYDVKM. The CDR3 loop reads CASSLFTSGVAQYF. CDR3 DNA: TGTGCCAGCAGTTTATTTACTAGCGGGGTCGCCCAGTACTTC.

The gene calls are TRBV7-9 and TRBJ1-6; D ambiguous. Trimming shortened V by 5 bases and J by 8 bases, and 10 bases separated the two germline ends. Germline V gene data show CDR1 as SEHNR and CDR2 as FQNEAQ (reference sequence). This CDR3 is 13 amino acids long. The CDR3 protein is CASSPLGYSPLHF. In DNA, the CDR3 is TGTGCCAGCAGCCCTCTAGGTTATTCACCCCTCCACTTT.

The rearrangement uses TRBV9 and TRBJ1-1, with D possibly TRBD1 on 6 matching bases. In germline, CDR1 is SGDLS, CDR2 YYNGEE. V shed 1 base and J shed 4 bases, with 11 bases lying between them. The CDR3 is 14 amino acids. Here the CDR3 DNA reads TGTGCCAGCAGCGTAAAGGGGGAAGGCACTGAAGCTTTCTTT. This encodes CASSVKGEGTEAFF.

The chain employs TRBV9 and TRBJ1-1, with D unresolved. V shed 3 bases and J shed 1 base, with 10 bases lying between them. This CDR3 is 14 amino acids long. Per germline, CDR1 SGDLS and CDR2 YYNGEE. The CDR3 spells CASSGGGRNTEAFF. The CDR3, as DNA: TGTGCCAGCAGCGGCGGCGGCAGGAACACTGAAGCTTTCTTT.